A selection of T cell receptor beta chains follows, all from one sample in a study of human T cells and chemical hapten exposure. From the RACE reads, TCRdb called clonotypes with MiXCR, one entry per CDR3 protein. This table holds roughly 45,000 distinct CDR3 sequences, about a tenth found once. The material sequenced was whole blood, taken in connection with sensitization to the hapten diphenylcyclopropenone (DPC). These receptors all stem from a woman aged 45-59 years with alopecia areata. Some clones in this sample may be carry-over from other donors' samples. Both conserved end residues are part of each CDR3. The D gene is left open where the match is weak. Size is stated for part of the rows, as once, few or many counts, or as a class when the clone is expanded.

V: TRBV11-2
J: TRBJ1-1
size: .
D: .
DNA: TGTGCCAGCACCCAAACGACAGCTAACACTGAAGCTTTCTTT
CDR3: CASTQTTANTEAFF

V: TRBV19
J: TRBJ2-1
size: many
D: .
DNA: TGTGCCAGTAGTAGTACTGGGGAACACTATAACTACAATGAGCAGTTCTTC
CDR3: CASSSTGEHYNYNEQFF

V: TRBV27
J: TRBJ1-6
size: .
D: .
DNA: TGTGCCAGCCGTACAGGGAGCTCCTATAATTCACCCCTCCACTTT
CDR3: CASRTGSSYNSPLHF

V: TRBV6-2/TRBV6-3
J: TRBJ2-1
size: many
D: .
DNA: TGTGCCAGCAGCTACTCCGCTAGCGTGAATGAGCAGTTCTTC
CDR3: CASSYSASVNEQFF

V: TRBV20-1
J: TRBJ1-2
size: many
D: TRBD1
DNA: TGCAGTGCTGTGCAGGGGGCTGGAGGATATGGCTACACCTTC
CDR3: CSAVQGAGGYGYTF

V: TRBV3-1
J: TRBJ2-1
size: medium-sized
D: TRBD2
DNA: TGTGCCAGCAGCCAAGACCCAACAGCGGGAGTACTCTACAATGAGCAGTTCTTC
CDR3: CASSQDPTAGVLYNEQFF

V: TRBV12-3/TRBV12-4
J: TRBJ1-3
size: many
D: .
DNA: TGTGCCAGCAGCGCATCGGGGTCTGGAAACACCATATATTTT
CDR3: CASSASGSGNTIYF

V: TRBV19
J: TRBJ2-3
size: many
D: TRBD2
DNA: TGTGCCAGTACTGGCGGGAGGGTCTCGGATACGCAGTATTTT
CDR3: CASTGGRVSDTQYF

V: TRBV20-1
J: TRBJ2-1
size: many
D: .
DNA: TGCAGTGCTAGTCAGTTGGCGGAGGGAACCTACAATGAGCAGTTCTTC
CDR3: CSASQLAEGTYNEQFF

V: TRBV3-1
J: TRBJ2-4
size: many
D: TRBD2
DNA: TGTGCCAGCAGCCCCCACGAGCGGGAGGGCCTCGGAGCCAAAAACATTCAGTACTTC
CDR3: CASSPHEREGLGAKNIQYF

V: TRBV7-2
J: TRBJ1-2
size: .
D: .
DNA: TGTGCCAGCAGTTCTTTTGGGGCGCCGGGCTATGGCTACACCTTC
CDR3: CASSSFGAPGYGYTF

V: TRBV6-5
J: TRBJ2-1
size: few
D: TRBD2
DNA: TGTGCCAGCAGTTACTCAGTGCGGGAGACCGGAGTGGGTGAGCAGTTCTTC
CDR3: CASSYSVRETGVGEQFF

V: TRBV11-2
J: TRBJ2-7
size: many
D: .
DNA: TGTGCCAGCAGCTTAGCCGCTCGGGCAGGGTCATACGAGCAGTACTTC
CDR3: CASSLAARAGSYEQYF

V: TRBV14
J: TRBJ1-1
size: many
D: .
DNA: TGTGCCAGCAGCCATGCACCCTCCATGAACACTGAAGCTTTCTTT
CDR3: CASSHAPSMNTEAFF

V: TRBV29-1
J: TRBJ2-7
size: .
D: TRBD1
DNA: TGCAGCGCGGGACAGGGAAACTCCTACGAGCAGTACTTC
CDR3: CSAGQGNSYEQYF

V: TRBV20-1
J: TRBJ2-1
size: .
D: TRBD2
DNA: TGCAGTGCTACCTTAGGCGGGGGTTATAATGAGCAGTTCTTC
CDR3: CSATLGGGYNEQFF

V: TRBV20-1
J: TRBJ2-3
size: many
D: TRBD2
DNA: TGCAGTGCTGGAATAGCGGGGAGCACAGATACGCAGTATTTT
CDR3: CSAGIAGSTDTQYF

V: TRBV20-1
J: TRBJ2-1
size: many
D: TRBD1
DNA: TGCAGTGCCATCGTGCGACAGGGGTGGAATGAGCAGTTCTTC
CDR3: CSAIVRQGWNEQFF

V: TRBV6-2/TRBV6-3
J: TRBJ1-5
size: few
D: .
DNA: TGTGCCAGCATGGAGGCTGGGGATAGCAATCAGCCCCAGCATTTT
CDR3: CASMEAGDSNQPQHF

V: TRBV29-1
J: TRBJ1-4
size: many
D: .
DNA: TGCAGCGTTGGTTCAGGGGATTTGGAAAAACTGTTTTTT
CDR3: CSVGSGDLEKLFF